The 24 T cell receptor beta chains presented below share a single source sample, sequenced in a study of shared clonotypes between healthy human individuals. Assay: immunoSEQ multiplex PCR; the TCRdb copy retains only in-frame clones and omits some. The sample holds under 2,500,000 clones, around 95% seen once. Sequenced sample: naive CD4+ T cells sorted from blood. Sample subset: CD45RA+ positively selected. The receptors were gathered from a man aged 18 to 29 in good health.

J is TRBJ2-1 and V is TRBV5-6; 8 positions match TRBD1. Germline loops: CDR1 SGHDT, CDR2 YYEEEE. The ends lost 6 bases at V and 4 bases at J; junction bases unmatched: 12. The CDR3 contains 16 residues. CDR3 DNA sequence: TGTGCCAGCACCAAAATATGGGACAGGATATACAATGAGCAGTTCTTC. Translating gives CASTKIWDRIYNEQFF.

The chain has TRBV11-2 and TRBJ2-7; the D gene is possibly TRBD2 (5 bases). The V gene lost 5 bases and the J gene lost 4 bases, with 18 bases spanning the gap. Germline V gives CDR1 SGHAT, CDR2 FQNNGV. The CDR3 is 15 amino acids. The CDR3 region is CASSNSRRSGYEQYF. The CDR3 DNA reads as TGTGCCAGCAGCAACTCCCGGAGGAGTGGGTACGAGCAGTACTTC.

Concerning this clone itself: Additional DNA sequences in this sample encode the identical CDR3. The chain employs TRBV5-1 and TRBJ2-7, with D perhaps matching TRBD2 (5 bases). This CDR3 contains 13 residues. The V gene's germline CDR1 is SGHRS and CDR2 YFSETQ. Trimming shortened V by 0 bases and J by 5 bases, and 9 bases separated the two germline ends. The CDR3 DNA follows: TGCGCCAGCAGCTTGGGTAGAGCGGACGAGCAGTACTTC. This gives the protein CASSLGRADEQYF.

About this clone itself: Other DNA sequences of this sample code for an identical CDR3. V gene TRBV30 combines with J gene TRBJ2-7, with 7 nucleotides matching TRBD2. CDR1 is GTSNPN and CDR2 is SVGIG in the germline V gene (reference sequence). The CDR3 covers 14 residues. Trimming took 1 base from V and 3 from J; bases not matched to a gene: 6. DNA of the CDR3: TGTGCCTGGAGTGGCGGGGGTACCAGCTACGAGCAGTACTTC. The encoded protein is CAWSGGGTSYEQYF.

This rearrangement joins TRBV6-6 to TRBJ1-5; D gene unclear. The CDR3 totals 14 residues. V lost 1 base and J lost 7, with 11 bases in between. Germline V lookup: CDR1 MNHNY, CDR2 SVGAGI (reference sequence). CDR3 DNA: TGTGCCAGCAGTTACTTCGAGGGTGACCAGCCCCAGCATTTT. Its translation: CASSYFEGDQPQHF.

This chain connects TRBV6-6 to TRBJ2-5; the D gene is possibly TRBD1 (6 bases). V was cut by 6 bases and J by 1 base, with 12 bases left in between. CDR3 size: 14 residues. Germline assignment: CDR1 MNHNY and CDR2 SVGAGI (reference sequence). CDR3 nucleotide sequence: TGTGCCAGCAGCTCGGGACACTCCCAAGAGACCCAGTACTTC. Residues: CASSSGHSQETQYF.

The genes are TRBV30 and TRBJ1-6; D is unresolved. V lost 4 bases to trimming and J lost 9 bases, with 13 bases between them. The germline gives CDR1 GTSNPN, CDR2 SVGIG (reference sequence). The CDR3 sequence is 13 residues long. The CDR3 loop is CAWTLEGASPLHF. The CDR3 DNA follows: TGTGCCTGGACCCTAGAGGGCGCTTCACCCCTCCACTTT.

The gene calls are TRBV7-9 and TRBJ2-2; the match to TRBD2 covers 9 bases. Germline-derived CDR1 and CDR2 are SEHNR and FQNEAQ (reference sequence). CDR3 length: 16 residues. V was clipped by 10 bases and J by 0 bases; unmatched bases: 9. Here the CDR3 reads CATSGVAGANTGELFF. The DNA for the CDR3 is TGTGCCACTAGCGGGGTAGCGGGCGCGAACACCGGGGAGCTGTTTTTT.

Here the CDR3 reads CASSLGDRVPAFF. The CDR3 nucleotides read TGTGCCAGCAGCTTAGGGGACAGGGTGCCGGCTTTCTTT. The chain employs TRBV7-9 and TRBJ1-1; 9 bases fit TRBD1. The germline V gene encodes CDR1 SEHNR and CDR2 FQNEAQ (reference sequence). Trimming at V came to 1 base and at J to 11 bases, leaving 5 bases not matched to a gene. This CDR3 spans 13 amino acids.

The genes are TRBV6-5 and TRBJ2-7; D perhaps matches TRBD2 (6 bases). Looked up from germline, CDR1 is MNHEY and CDR2 is SVGAGI. CDR3 length: 14 amino acids. Trimming took 0 bases from V and 3 from J, leaving 9 bases between them. Here the CDR3 reads CASSYSFGGYEQYF. CDR3 DNA: TGTGCCAGCAGTTACTCGTTCGGGGGCTACGAGCAGTACTTC.

V usage is TRBV4-1 and J usage is TRBJ2-3; 12 bases are shared with TRBD2. The length of the CDR3 is 18 residues. Per the germline V gene, CDR1 is MGHRA and CDR2 is YSYEKL. The trim removed 3 bases at V and 2 bases at J, leaving 9 bases unmatched. This chain's CDR3 is CASSQVASGGAVTDTQYF. CDR3 nucleotide sequence: TGCGCCAGCAGCCAGGTGGCTAGCGGGGGGGCGGTCACAGATACGCAGTATTTT.

The V gene is TRBV5-1, the J gene TRBJ2-2; D may be TRBD1 (5 bases). This CDR3 region has 14 residues. Germline V gene data show CDR1 as SGHRS and CDR2 as YFSETQ. With 3 bases removed from V and 2 bases from J, the gap between germline ends came to 8 bases. Written as DNA, the CDR3 is TGCGCCAGCAGCTCCCAGGGAAACACCGGGGAGCTGTTTTTT. This encodes CASSSQGNTGELFF.

This clone has just one count. The V call is TRBV28, the J call TRBJ1-2; 9 bases agree with TRBD1. This CDR3 has 14 residues. V shed 1 base and J 7 bases; nucleotides not matched to a gene: 4. The germline V gene has CDR1 MDHEN and CDR2 SYDVKM. The CDR3 here is CASSLLQGAGGYTF. The CDR3 region has the DNA TGTGCCAGCAGTTTATTACAGGGGGCCGGTGGCTACACCTTC.

Note on this clone: Different DNA sequences within this sample yield the same CDR3. The chain carries TRBV20-1 and TRBJ2-7; D might be TRBD2 (5 bases). The CDR3 loop spans 11 amino acids. V lost 6 bases to trimming and J lost 4 bases, with 10 bases between them. Germline lookup yields CDR1 DFQATT and CDR2 SNEGSKA (reference sequence). The CDR3 DNA sequence: TGCAGTGCGAGGGATGGGTACGAGCAGTACTTC. As protein: CSARDGYEQYF.

This clone was observed a single time. The V gene is TRBV2, the J gene TRBJ2-1; TRBD2 might be the D (6 bases). V lost 2 bases and J lost 9, with 17 bases in between. CDR1 is SNHLY and CDR2 is FYNNEI in the germline V gene. The CDR3 is 15 residues long. The CDR3 loop reads CASSEPRGTSGEQFF. Here the CDR3 DNA reads TGTGCCAGCAGTGAACCCCGGGGGACCTCGGGTGAGCAGTTCTTC.

V gene TRBV5-1 combines with J gene TRBJ2-4, with D tentatively TRBD2 (5 bases). The germline V gene has CDR1 SGHRS and CDR2 YFSETQ. V was shortened by 2 bases and J by 6 bases, with 6 bases between the two germline ends. CDR3 size: 12 residues. The CDR3 nucleotides read TGCGCCAGCAGCTTTGAGGGAAACATTCAGTACTTC. This gives the protein CASSFEGNIQYF. Full variable domain (missing parts from reference TRBV5-1 and TRBJ2-4): KAGVTQTPRYLIKTRGQQVTLSCSPISGHRSVSWYQQTPGQGLQFLFEYFSETQRNKGNFPGRFSGRQFSNSRSEMNVSTLELGDSALYLCASSFEGNIQYFGAGTRLSVL.

This clone came up once. The sample carries other DNA sequences with the same CDR3. The chain combines TRBV6-5 with TRBJ2-7; 9 nucleotides line up with TRBD1. The ends lost 0 bases at V and 4 bases at J; junction bases unmatched: 4. The CDR3 spans 15 residues. The germline CDR1 and CDR2 sequences are MNHEY and SVGAGI. The CDR3 DNA follows: TGTGCCAGCAGTTACTCAGGGACAGGGAAGTACGAGCAGTACTTC. Residues: CASSYSGTGKYEQYF.

V and J are TRBV6-1 and TRBJ2-1; D remains unclear. V was pared by 2 bases and J by 5 bases, with 7 bases between. The CDR3 totals 13 residues. CDR1 and CDR2 (germline): MNHNS, SASEGT. DNA of the CDR3: TGTGCCAGCAGTGAACGTGGAAACAATGAGCAGTTCTTC. It yields the protein CASSERGNNEQFF.

V and J are TRBV10-3 and TRBJ2-7; perhaps TRBD2 as D (5 bases). The CDR3 contains 13 residues. Trimming pared 7 bases from V and 7 bases from J, leaving 17 bases between. From germline, CDR1 is ENHRY and CDR2 SYGVKD. The CDR3 nucleotides read TGTGCCATCAAAAAAGACGTCGGCGGGGAGCAGTACTTC. Translation: CAIKKDVGGEQYF.

About this clone itself: Other DNA sequences within the sample encode an identical CDR3. The chain has TRBV9 and TRBJ2-2, with 7 bases lining up with TRBD2. Trimming cost V 0 bases and J 4 bases; bases outside gene matches: 0. This CDR3 comprises 14 residues. Germline loops: CDR1 SGDLS, CDR2 YYNGEE. The CDR3 DNA follows: TGTGCCAGCAGCGTAGCGGGAGGCACCGGGGAGCTGTTTTTT. Encoded protein: CASSVAGGTGELFF.

This clone occurred a few times. J is TRBJ1-6 and V is TRBV7-2; weak D call: TRBD1 (5 bases). The CDR3 spans 14 residues. V was trimmed by 5 bases and J by 9 bases, leaving 14 bases between them. Germline CDR1 SGHTA, CDR2 FQGNSA. Here the CDR3 reads CASSLTGQGSPLHF. The CDR3 nucleotides are TGTGCCAGCAGCCTCACCGGGCAGGGTTCACCCCTCCACTTT.

CDR3: CAISGLSGDGYTF. DNA for the CDR3: TGTGCCATCAGTGGACTCAGTGGCGATGGCTACACCTTC. V usage is TRBV10-3 and J usage is TRBJ1-2, with D uncertain. Trimming stripped 4 bases from V and 6 bases from J, with 12 bases between. The CDR3 has 13 amino acids. Per the germline V gene, CDR1 is ENHRY and CDR2 is SYGVKD.

V usage is TRBV7-9 and J usage is TRBJ2-7; no definite D call. This CDR3 contains 13 residues. Deletions cut 5 bases from V and 6 bases from J, with 14 bases between. The germline V gene has CDR1 SEHNR and CDR2 FQNEAQ (reference sequence). CDR3 sequence: CASSTSRMGEQYF. The CDR3 DNA reads TGTGCCAGCAGCACCTCCAGAATGGGCGAGCAGTACTTC.

The chain carries TRBV5-6 and TRBJ1-2, with TRBD1 identical over 8 bases. This CDR3 has 15 amino acids. CDR1 and CDR2 from the germline V gene are SGHDT and YYEEEE. With 2 bases clipped from V and 7 bases from J, the junction kept 10 bases outside the gene matches. CDR3 sequence reads: CASSFGQGKSGGYTF. CDR3 DNA: TGTGCCAGCAGCTTCGGACAGGGAAAGAGCGGTGGCTACACCTTC.